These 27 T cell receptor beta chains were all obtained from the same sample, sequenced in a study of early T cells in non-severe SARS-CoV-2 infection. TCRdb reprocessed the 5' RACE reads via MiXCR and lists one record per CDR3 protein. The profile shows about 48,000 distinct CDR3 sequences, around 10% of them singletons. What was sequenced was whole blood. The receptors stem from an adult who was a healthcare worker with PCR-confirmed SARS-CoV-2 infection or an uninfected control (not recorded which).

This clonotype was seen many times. CDR3 sequence reads: CSAFRTVLPEAFF. The CDR3 DNA is TGCAGTGCTTTCCGGACGGTCCTACCTGAAGCTTTCTTT. V gene TRBV20-1 combines with J gene TRBJ1-1; D unclear. Trimming cost V 5 bases and J 6 bases, with 16 bases left between them. This CDR3 is 13 amino acids long. Germline V gene data show CDR1 as DFQATT and CDR2 as SNEGSKA (reference sequence).

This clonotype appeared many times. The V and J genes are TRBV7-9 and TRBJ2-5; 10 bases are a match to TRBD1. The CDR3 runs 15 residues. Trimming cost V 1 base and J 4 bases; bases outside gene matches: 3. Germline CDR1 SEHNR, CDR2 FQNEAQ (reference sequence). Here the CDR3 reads CASSLEGQGRETQYF. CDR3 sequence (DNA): TGTGCCAGCAGCTTAGAGGGACAGGGGCGAGAGACCCAGTACTTC. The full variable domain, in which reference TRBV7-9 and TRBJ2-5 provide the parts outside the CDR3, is DTGVSQNPRHKITKRGQNVTFRCDPISEHNRLYWYRQTLGQGPEFLTYFQNEAQLEKSRLLSDRFSAERPKGSFSTLEIQRTEQGDSAMYLCASSLEGQGRETQYFGPGTRLLVL.

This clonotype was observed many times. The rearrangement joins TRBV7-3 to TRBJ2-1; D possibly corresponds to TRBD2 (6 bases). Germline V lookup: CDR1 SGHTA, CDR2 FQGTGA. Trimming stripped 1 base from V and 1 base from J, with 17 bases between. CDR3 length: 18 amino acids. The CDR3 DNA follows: TGTGCCAGCAGCTTAAGGCCGGGTAGCGGTTTATCCTACAATGAGCAGTTCTTC. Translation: CASSLRPGSGLSYNEQFF.

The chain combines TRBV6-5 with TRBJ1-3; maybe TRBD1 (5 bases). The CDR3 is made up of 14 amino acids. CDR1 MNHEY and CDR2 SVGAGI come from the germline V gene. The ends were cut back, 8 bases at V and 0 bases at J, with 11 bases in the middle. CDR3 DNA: TGTGCCAGCGGGACCGAGAACTCTGGAAACACCATATATTTT. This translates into CASGTENSGNTIYF.

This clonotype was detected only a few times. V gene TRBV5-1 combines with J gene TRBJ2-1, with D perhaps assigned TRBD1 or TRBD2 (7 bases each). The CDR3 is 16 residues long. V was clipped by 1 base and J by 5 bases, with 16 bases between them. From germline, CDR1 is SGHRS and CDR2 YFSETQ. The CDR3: CASSLIPSGTDNEQFF. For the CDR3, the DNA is TGCGCCAGCAGCTTGATTCCCAGCGGGACAGACAATGAGCAGTTCTTC.

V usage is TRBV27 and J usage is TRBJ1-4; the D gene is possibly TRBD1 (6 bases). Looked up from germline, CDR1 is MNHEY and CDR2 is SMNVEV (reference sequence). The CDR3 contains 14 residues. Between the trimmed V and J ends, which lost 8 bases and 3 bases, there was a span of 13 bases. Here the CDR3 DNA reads TGTGCCAGCCACCCAGGGGCACCTAATGAAAAACTGTTTTTT. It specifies CASHPGAPNEKLFF.

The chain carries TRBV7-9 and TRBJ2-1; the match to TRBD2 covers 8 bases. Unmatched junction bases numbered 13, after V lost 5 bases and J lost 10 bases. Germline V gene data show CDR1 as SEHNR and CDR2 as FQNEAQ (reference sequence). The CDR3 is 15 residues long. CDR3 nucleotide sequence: TGTGCCAGCAGCACGCGGGCTAGCGGGTTAATCGAGCAGTTCTTC. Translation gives CASSTRASGLIEQFF.

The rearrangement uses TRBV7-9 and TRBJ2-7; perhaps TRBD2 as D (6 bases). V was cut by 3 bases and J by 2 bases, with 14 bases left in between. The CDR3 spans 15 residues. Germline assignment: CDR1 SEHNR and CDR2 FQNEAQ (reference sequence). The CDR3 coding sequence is TGTGCCAGCAGCTTCCCCCCCGGCGGGACCTACGAGCAGTACTTC. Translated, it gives CASSFPPGGTYEQYF.

The CDR3 region is CASSLVDTQYF. DNA of the CDR3: TGTGCCAGCAGCTTAGTAGATACGCAGTATTTT. The rearrangement uses TRBV6-1 and TRBJ2-3, with D unresolved. The CDR3 extends over 11 amino acids. Germline loops: CDR1 MNHNS, CDR2 SASEGT. Between the trimmed V and J ends, which lost 6 bases and 5 bases, there was a span of 6 bases.

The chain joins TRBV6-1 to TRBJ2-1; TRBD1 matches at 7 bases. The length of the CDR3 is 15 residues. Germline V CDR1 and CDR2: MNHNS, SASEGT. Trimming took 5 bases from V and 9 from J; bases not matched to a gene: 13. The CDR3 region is CASSPLRGTELEQFF. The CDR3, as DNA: TGTGCCAGCAGTCCTCTTCGTGGGACAGAACTTGAGCAGTTCTTC.

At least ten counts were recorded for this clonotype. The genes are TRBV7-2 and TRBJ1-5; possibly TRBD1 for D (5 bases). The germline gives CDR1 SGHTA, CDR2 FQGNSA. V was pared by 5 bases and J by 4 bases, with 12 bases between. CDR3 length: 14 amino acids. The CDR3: CASSILSGNQPQHF. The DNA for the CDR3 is TGTGCCAGCAGCATACTCTCAGGGAATCAGCCCCAGCATTTT.

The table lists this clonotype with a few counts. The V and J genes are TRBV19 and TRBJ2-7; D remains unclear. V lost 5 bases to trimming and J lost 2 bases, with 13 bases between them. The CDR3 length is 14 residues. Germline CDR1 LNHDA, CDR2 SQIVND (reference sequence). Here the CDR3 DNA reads TGTGCCAGTAGTTCGGCTGGATACACCTACGAGCAGTACTTC. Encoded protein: CASSSAGYTYEQYF.

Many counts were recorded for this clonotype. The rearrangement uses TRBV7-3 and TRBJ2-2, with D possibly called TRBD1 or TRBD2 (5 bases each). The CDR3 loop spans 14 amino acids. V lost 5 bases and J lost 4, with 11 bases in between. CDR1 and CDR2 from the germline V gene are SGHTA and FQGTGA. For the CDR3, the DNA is TGTGCCAGCAGCCAGACTGGGGGCACCGGGGAGCTGTTTTTT. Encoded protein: CASSQTGGTGELFF.

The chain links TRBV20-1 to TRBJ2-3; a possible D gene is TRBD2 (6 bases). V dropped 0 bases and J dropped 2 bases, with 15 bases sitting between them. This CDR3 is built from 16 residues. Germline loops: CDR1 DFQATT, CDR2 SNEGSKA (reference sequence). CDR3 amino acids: CSARDWRGTLTDTQYF. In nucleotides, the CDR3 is TGCAGTGCTAGAGATTGGCGGGGTACACTCACAGATACGCAGTATTTT.

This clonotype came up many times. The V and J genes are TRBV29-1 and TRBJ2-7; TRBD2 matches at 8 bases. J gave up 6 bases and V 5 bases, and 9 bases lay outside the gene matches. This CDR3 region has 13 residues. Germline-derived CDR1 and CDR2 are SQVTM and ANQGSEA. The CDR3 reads CSVQGLGTIEQYF. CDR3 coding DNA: TGCAGCGTTCAGGGACTAGGGACCATCGAGCAGTACTTC.

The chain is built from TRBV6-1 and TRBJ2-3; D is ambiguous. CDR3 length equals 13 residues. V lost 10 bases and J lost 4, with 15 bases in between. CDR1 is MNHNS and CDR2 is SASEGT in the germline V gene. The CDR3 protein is CATWEVVADTQYF. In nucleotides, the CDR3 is TGTGCCACCTGGGAAGTAGTAGCAGATACGCAGTATTTT.

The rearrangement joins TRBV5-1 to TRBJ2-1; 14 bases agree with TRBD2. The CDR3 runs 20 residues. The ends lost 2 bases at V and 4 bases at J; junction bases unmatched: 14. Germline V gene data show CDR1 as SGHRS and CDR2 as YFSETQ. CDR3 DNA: TGCGCCAGCAGCTTCGAACGCGGGACTAGCGGGAGTACGGGATACAATGAGCAGTTCTTC. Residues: CASSFERGTSGSTGYNEQFF.

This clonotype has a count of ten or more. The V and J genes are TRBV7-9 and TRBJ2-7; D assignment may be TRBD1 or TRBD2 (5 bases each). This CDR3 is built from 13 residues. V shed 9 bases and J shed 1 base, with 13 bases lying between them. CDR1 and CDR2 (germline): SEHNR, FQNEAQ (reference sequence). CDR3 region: CASEGPISYEQYF. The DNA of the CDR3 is TGTGCCAGTGAGGGGCCGATATCCTACGAGCAGTACTTC.

The CDR3 nucleotides are TGTGCCAGTAACCCTGGGTTATCTGAAGGTACGCAGTATTTT. It specifies CASNPGLSEGTQYF. The J gene is TRBJ2-3, the V gene TRBV3-1; no reliable D call. V lost 9 bases to trimming and J lost 8 bases, with 21 bases between them. The CDR3 has 14 amino acids. Germline-derived CDR1 and CDR2 are LGHDT and YNNKEL (reference sequence).

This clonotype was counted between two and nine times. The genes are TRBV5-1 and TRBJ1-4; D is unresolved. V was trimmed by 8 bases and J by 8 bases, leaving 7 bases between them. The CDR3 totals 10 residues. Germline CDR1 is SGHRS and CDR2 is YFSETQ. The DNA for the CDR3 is TGCGCCAGGGAGAGGGAAAAACTGTTTTTT. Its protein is CAREREKLFF.

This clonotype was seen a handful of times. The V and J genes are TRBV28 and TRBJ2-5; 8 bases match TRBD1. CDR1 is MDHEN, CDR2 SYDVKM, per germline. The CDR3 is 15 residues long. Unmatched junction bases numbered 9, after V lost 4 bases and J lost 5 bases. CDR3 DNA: TGTGCCAGCAGTTACCGGGACAGGCGGCGGGAGACCCAGTACTTC. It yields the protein CASSYRDRRRETQYF.

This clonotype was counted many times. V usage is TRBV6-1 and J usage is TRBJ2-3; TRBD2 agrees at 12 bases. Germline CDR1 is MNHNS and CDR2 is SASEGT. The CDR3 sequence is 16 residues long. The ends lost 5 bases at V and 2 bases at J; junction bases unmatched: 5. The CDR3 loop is CASSKLAGGYTDTQYF. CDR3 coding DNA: TGTGCCAGCAGTAAACTAGCGGGAGGATACACAGATACGCAGTATTTT.

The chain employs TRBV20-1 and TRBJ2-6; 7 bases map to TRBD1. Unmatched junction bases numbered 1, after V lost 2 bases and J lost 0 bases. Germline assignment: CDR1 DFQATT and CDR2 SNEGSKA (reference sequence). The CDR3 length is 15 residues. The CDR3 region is CSARRQGSGANVLTF. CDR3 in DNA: TGCAGTGCTAGAAGACAGGGCTCTGGGGCCAACGTCCTGACTTTC.

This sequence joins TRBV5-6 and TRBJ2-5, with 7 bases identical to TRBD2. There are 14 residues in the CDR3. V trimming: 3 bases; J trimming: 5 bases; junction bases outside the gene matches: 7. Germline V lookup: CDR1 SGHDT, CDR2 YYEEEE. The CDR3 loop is CASSSSGGRETQYF. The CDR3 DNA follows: TGTGCCAGCAGCTCATCGGGAGGACGGGAGACCCAGTACTTC.

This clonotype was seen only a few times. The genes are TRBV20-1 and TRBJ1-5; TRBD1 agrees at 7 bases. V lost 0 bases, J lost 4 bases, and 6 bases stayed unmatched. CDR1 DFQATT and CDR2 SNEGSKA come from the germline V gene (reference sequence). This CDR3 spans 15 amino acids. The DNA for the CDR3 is TGCAGTGCTAGAGAAGAGGGACAGCTTAATCAGCCCCAGCATTTT. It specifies CSAREEGQLNQPQHF.

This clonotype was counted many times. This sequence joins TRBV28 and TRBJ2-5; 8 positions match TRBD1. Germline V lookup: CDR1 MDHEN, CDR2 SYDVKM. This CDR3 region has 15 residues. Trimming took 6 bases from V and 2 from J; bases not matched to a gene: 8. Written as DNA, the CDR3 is TGTGCCAGCAGCCTCAGGGGGCGAAGGCAAGAGACCCAGTACTTC. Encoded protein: CASSLRGRRQETQYF.

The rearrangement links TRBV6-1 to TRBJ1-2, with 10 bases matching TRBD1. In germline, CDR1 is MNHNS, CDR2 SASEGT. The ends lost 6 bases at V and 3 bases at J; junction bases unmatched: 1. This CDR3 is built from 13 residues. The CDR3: CASRDRGYYGYTF. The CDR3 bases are TGTGCCAGCAGGGACAGGGGGTACTATGGCTACACCTTC.